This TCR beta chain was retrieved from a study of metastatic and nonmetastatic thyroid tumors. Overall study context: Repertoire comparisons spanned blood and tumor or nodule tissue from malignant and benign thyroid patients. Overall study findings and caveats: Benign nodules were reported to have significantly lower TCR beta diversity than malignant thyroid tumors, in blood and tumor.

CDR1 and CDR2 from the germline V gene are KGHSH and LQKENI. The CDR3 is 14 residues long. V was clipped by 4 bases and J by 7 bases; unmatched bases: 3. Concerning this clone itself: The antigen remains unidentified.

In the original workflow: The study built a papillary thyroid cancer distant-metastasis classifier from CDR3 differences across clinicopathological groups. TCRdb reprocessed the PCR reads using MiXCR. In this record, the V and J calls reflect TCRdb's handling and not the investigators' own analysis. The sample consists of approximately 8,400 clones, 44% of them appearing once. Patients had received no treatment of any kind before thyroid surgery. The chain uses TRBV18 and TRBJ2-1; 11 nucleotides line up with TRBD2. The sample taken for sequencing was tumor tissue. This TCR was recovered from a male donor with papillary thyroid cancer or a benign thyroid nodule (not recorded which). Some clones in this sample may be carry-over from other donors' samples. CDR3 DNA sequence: TGTGCCAGCTCACTAGGACTAGCGGGTAATGAGCAGTTCTTC. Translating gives CASSLGLAGNEQFF.